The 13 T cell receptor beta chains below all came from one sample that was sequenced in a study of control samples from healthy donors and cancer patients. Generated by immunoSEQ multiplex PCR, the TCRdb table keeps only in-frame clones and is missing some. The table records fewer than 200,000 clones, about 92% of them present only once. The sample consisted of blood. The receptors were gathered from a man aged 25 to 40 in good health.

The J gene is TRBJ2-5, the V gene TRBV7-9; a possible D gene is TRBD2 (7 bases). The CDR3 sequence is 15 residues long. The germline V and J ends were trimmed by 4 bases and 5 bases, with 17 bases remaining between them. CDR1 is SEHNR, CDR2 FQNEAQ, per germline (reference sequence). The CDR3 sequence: CASSSPGGRGETQYF. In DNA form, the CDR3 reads TGTGCCAGCAGCTCCCCCGGGGGGCGGGGTGAGACCCAGTACTTC.

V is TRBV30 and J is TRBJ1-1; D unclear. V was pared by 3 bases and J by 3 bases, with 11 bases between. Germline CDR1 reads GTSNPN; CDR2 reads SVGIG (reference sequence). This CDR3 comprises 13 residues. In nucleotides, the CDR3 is TGTGCCTGGAGCTTTATGGGAGACACTGAAGCTTTCTTT. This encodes CAWSFMGDTEAFF.

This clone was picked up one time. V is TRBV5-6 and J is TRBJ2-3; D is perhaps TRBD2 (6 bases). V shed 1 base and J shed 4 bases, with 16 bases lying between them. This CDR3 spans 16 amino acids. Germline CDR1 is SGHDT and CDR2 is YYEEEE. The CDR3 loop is CASSLRNPGVADTQYF. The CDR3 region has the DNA TGTGCCAGCAGCTTGCGTAACCCGGGGGTGGCAGATACGCAGTATTTT.

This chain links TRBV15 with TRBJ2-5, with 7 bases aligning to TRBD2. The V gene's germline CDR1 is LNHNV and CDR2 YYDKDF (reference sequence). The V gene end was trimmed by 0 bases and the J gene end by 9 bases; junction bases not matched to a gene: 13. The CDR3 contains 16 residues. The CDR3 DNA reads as TGTGCCACCAGCAGAGATAGCCTAGCGGAACCCGGGTCCCAGTACTTC. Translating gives CATSRDSLAEPGSQYF. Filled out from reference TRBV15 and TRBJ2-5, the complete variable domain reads DAMVIQNPRYQVTQFGKPVTLSCSQTLNHNVMYWYQQKSSQAPKLLFHYYDKDFNNEADTPDNFQSRRPNTSFCFLDIRSPGLGDTAMYLCATSRDSLAEPGSQYFGPGTRLLVL.

This CDR3 is CASLGIYEQYF. In DNA, the CDR3 is TGTGCCAGCCTTGGGATCTACGAGCAGTACTTC. V gene TRBV6-5 combines with J gene TRBJ2-7; D is uncertain. The germline V gene encodes CDR1 MNHEY and CDR2 SVGAGI. Trimming took 8 bases from V and 3 from J, leaving 8 bases between them. There are 11 residues in the CDR3.

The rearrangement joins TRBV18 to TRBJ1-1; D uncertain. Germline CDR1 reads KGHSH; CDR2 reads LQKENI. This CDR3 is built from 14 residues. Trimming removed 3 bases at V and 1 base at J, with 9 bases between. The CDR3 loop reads CASSPGWGNTEAFF. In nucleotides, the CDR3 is TGTGCCAGCTCACCGGGTTGGGGGAACACTGAAGCTTTCTTT.

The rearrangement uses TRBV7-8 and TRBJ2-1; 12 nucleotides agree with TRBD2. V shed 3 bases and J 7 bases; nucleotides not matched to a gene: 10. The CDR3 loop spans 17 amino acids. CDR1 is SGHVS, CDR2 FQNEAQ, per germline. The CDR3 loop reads CASSFRETSGSTNEQFF. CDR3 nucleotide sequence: TGTGCCAGCAGCTTTCGTGAGACTAGCGGGAGTACGAATGAGCAGTTCTTC.

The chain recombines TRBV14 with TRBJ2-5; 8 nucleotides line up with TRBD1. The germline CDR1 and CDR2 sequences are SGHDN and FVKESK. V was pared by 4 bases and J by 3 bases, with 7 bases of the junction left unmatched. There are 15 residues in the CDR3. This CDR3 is CASSRTGIPEETQYF. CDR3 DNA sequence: TGTGCCAGCAGCCGGACAGGGATACCTGAAGAGACCCAGTACTTC.

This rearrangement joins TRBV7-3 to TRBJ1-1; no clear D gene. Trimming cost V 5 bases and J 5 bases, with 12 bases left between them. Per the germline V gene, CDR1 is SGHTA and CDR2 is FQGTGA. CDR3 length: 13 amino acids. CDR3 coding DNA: TGTGCCAGCAGCGGGCAGCTCGGGACTGAAGCTTTCTTT. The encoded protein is CASSGQLGTEAFF.

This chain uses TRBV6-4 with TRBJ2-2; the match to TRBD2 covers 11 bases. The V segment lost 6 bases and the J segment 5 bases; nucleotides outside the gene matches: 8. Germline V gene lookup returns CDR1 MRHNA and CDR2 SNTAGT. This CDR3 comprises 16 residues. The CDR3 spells CASSLLAGASTGELFF. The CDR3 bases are TGTGCCAGCAGCCTACTAGCGGGGGCCTCTACCGGGGAGCTGTTTTTT.

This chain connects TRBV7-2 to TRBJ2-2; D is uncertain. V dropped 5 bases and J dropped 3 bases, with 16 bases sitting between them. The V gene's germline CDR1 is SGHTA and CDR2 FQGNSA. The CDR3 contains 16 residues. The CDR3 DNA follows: TGTGCCAGCAGCCCCCGACTTAGTCGGGACACCGGGGAGCTGTTTTTT. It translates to CASSPRLSRDTGELFF.

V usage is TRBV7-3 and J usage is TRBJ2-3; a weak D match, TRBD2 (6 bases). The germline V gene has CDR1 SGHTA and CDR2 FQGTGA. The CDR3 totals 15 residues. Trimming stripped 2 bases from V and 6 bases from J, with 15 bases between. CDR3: CASSLGWREGDTQYF. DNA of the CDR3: TGTGCCAGCAGCTTAGGGTGGCGGGAAGGGGATACGCAGTATTTT.

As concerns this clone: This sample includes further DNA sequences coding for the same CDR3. CDR3 residues: CASSKALLGAEGGETQYF. The CDR3 DNA is TGTGCCAGCAGCAAAGCGCTTTTGGGCGCGGAGGGTGGGGAGACCCAGTACTTC. The rearrangement joins TRBV21-1 to TRBJ2-5; the DNA was not compared with TRBD2, the D call given in the table. TRBV21-1 is listed as a pseudogene. The CDR3 loop spans 18 amino acids.